The 29 T cell receptor beta chains below all came from one sample that was sequenced in a study of CD4 and CD8 cells across lung adenocarcinoma regions. TCRdb analysed the PCR reads with MiXCR anew, one entry per CDR3 protein. The sample lists some 5,000 distinct CDR3 sequences; about 45% were seen once. The sample taken for sequencing was CD4+ T cells from the margin of a lung tumor. These receptors were taken from a female donor with lung adenocarcinoma. The CD4 and CD8 labels of this study may be unreliable.

By share, this clonotype counts as medium-sized. V usage is TRBV6-1 and J usage is TRBJ2-5; 7 bases are a match to TRBD2. The CDR3 sequence is 16 residues long. V shed 2 bases and J 0 bases; nucleotides not matched to a gene: 6. Germline V gene data show CDR1 as MNHNS and CDR2 as SASEGT. The CDR3: CASSEWGGGNQETQYF. The DNA for the CDR3 is TGTGCCAGCAGTGAATGGGGGGGGGGGAACCAAGAGACCCAGTACTTC.

The sample holds a few counts of this clonotype. The chain carries TRBV12-3 or TRBV12-4 and TRBJ2-5; 10 nucleotides match TRBD1. Trimming took 0 bases from V and 11 from J; bases not matched to a gene: 9. The CDR3 has 15 amino acids. As DNA, the CDR3 is TGTGCCAGCAGTTTAGCGGGACAGGGGATCAATGAGCAGTACTTC. Translation gives CASSLAGQGINEQYF.

This clonotype was picked up a small number of times. The rearrangement links TRBV27 to TRBJ2-1; tentatively, D is TRBD2 (6 bases). CDR3 length: 16 amino acids. Germline V gene sequence: CDR1 MNHEY, CDR2 SMNVEV (reference sequence). The germline V and J ends were trimmed by 6 bases and 0 bases, with 15 bases remaining between them. The CDR3 here is CASSPRTGSSYNEQFF. Written as DNA, the CDR3 is TGTGCCAGCAGCCCTCGGACCGGGAGCTCCTACAATGAGCAGTTCTTC.

This clonotype ranks as medium-sized. The chain couples TRBV27 to TRBJ1-2, with 7 bases identical to TRBD1. CDR1 is MNHEY and CDR2 is SMNVEV in the germline V gene (reference sequence). Germline trimming cut 2 bases from V and 7 bases from J; bases unmatched to any gene: 10. The CDR3 runs to 15 residues. For the CDR3, the DNA is TGTGCCAGCAGTTTAGGCCTAGCACAGGGGTCTGGCTACACCTTC. Its protein is CASSLGLAQGSGYTF.

As concerns this clonotype: The junction departs from the called germline gene at one end, perhaps through a read error. The chain joins TRBV7-2 to TRBJ2-3; TRBD2 might be the D (5 bases). Per the germline V gene, CDR1 is SGHTA and CDR2 is FQGNSA. There are 14 residues in the CDR3. CDR3 nucleotide sequence: TGTGCCAGCAGGGTCGGCGGGTTTGGAGAGACGCAGTATTTC. Translation: CASRVGGFGETQYF. Together with reference TRBV7-2 and TRBJ2-3, the CDR3 gives the full variable domain: GAGVSQSPSNKVTEKGKDVELRCDPISGHTALYWYRQSLGQGLEFLIYFQGNSAPDKSGLPSDRFSAERTGGSVSTLTIQRTQQEDSAVYLCASRVGGFGETQYFGPGTRLTVL.

For the CDR3, the DNA is TGTGCCAGCAGTGTCGCAGAGGGGGCAGCTTTCTTT. It is translated as CASSVAEGAAFF. The chain recombines TRBV6-1 with TRBJ1-1, with 7 bases lining up with TRBD1. The germline gives CDR1 MNHNS, CDR2 SASEGT. There are 12 residues in the CDR3. The V and J ends lost 4 bases and 10 bases, in that order; junction bases with no gene match: 6.

This clonotype is termed medium-sized (0.01 to 0.1%). The rearrangement uses TRBV11-2 and TRBJ2-3; 8 bases match TRBD2. The ends lost 5 bases at V and 2 bases at J; junction bases unmatched: 3. This CDR3 region has 14 residues. The germline V gene encodes CDR1 SGHAT and CDR2 FQNNGV. The DNA for the CDR3 is TGTGCCAGCAGCAGGACTAGCTACACAGATACGCAGTATTTT. Translation gives CASSRTSYTDTQYF.

The chain employs TRBV27 and TRBJ2-5; unclear D gene. Germline CDR1 is MNHEY and CDR2 is SMNVEV (reference sequence). The CDR3 loop spans 13 amino acids. V gave up 6 bases and J gave up 11 bases, with 19 bases separating them. CDR3 amino acids: CASRVSEQDTQYF. The CDR3 nucleotides are TGTGCCAGCAGGGTCAGTGAGCAAGACACTCAGTACTTC.

To note about this clonotype: A read error may be the cause here, since a much bigger clone is one base away. V gene TRBV7-6 combines with J gene TRBJ2-3; D is possibly TRBD2 (5 bases). Per the germline V gene, CDR1 is SGHVS and CDR2 is FNYEAQ. This CDR3 is 14 amino acids long. The chain's CDR3 is CVSSLAPSTDTQYF. CDR3 coding DNA: TGTGTCAGCAGCTTAGCGCCTAGCACAGATACGCAGTATTTT.

By share, this clonotype counts as large (0.1 to 1%). This sequence joins TRBV6-1 and TRBJ2-3, with 13 bases matching TRBD2. The CDR3 extends over 17 amino acids. V lost 7 bases to trimming and J lost 0 bases; unmatched junction nucleotides: 7. CDR1 is MNHNS, CDR2 SASEGT, per germline. The CDR3 protein is CASNNPTSGGSTDTQYF. The CDR3 nucleotides are TGTGCCAGCAACAACCCGACTAGCGGGGGGAGCACAGATACGCAGTATTTT.

This sequence joins TRBV6-2 or TRBV6-3 and TRBJ2-1; weak D call: TRBD2 (5 bases). V was shortened by 7 bases and J by 5 bases, with 18 bases between the two germline ends. The CDR3 has 15 amino acids. Germline CDR1 MNHEY, CDR2 SVGEGT. The CDR3 loop is CASNSGRGFHNEQFF. In nucleotides, the CDR3 is TGTGCCAGCAACAGCGGCCGAGGCTTCCACAATGAGCAGTTCTTC.

In regard to this clonotype: The junction and the germline gene differ at one end; a read error may be behind it. The chain couples TRBV6-1 to TRBJ2-3, with 10 nucleotides matching TRBD1. The germline V gene encodes CDR1 MNHNS and CDR2 SASEGT. This CDR3 has 17 residues. The CDR3 DNA follows: TGTGCCAGCAGTCAGGCCGCCGGGACAGGGGACCTAGATACGCAGTATTTC. As protein: CASSQAAGTGDLDTQYF.

The gene calls are TRBV20-1 and TRBJ2-1; a possible D gene is TRBD1 (6 bases). This CDR3 spans 12 amino acids. Trimming pared 4 bases from V and 5 bases from J, leaving 9 bases between. Germline assignment: CDR1 DFQATT and CDR2 SNEGSKA (reference sequence). Here the CDR3 reads CSAKEGDNEQFF. DNA of the CDR3: TGCAGTGCTAAAGAGGGGGACAATGAGCAGTTCTTC.

The genes are TRBV12-3 or TRBV12-4 and TRBJ1-5; TRBD1 matches at 9 bases. This CDR3 has 18 residues. J gave up 0 bases and V 3 bases, and 9 bases lay outside the gene matches. The CDR3 is CASSFGTGGIHSNQPQHF. CDR3 sequence (DNA): TGTGCCAGCAGTTTCGGAACAGGGGGCATACATAGCAATCAGCCCCAGCATTTT.

The chain is built from TRBV15 and TRBJ2-1, with TRBD2 matching 7 bases. The CDR3 runs to 15 residues. The V and J ends lost 5 bases and 2 bases, in that order; junction bases with no gene match: 6. Germline CDR1 LNHNV, CDR2 YYDKDF (reference sequence). CDR3 sequence: CATSFQRGAYNEQFF. In DNA, the CDR3 is TGTGCCACCAGCTTTCAGCGGGGAGCCTACAATGAGCAGTTCTTC.

As for this clonotype: The junction departs from germline at one end; a sequencing error may be responsible. The chain carries TRBV6-1 and TRBJ2-4; no clear D gene. Per germline, CDR1 MNHNS and CDR2 SASEGT. The CDR3 spans 15 residues. The CDR3 nucleotides are TGTGCCAGCAGCCTGGAACACCGGCCCACAGACATTCAGTATTTC. Its translation is CASSLEHRPTDIQYF.

As concerns this clonotype: At one end, the junction sequence differs from germline, possibly due to a read error. This sequence joins TRBV6-1 and TRBJ2-4; a possible D gene is TRBD1 (5 bases). The J call may be faulty, since TRBJ2-3 better matches the DNA end. The CDR3 covers 14 residues. Germline CDR1 is MNHNS and CDR2 is SASEGT. The CDR3 loop reads CGSLGRRAKNIQYF. In DNA, the CDR3 is TGTGGCAGCTTGGGGCGGAGAGCAAAAAACATTCAGTATTTT.

The chain combines TRBV6-2 or TRBV6-3 with TRBJ2-3, with a weak D call TRBD2 (5 bases). The CDR3 length is 13 residues. CDR1 is MNHEY, CDR2 SVGEGT, per germline. The germline V and J ends were trimmed by 6 bases and 1 base, with 8 bases remaining between them. The CDR3 protein is CASRYGGTDTQYF. CDR3 sequence (DNA): TGTGCCAGCAGATACGGGGGCACAGATACGCAGTATTTT.

Within the sample, this clonotype is large. CDR3 DNA: TGTGCCAGCAAAGCGGGAGGTGGAGGAGATACGCAGTATTTT. Its translation: CASKAGGGGDTQYF. The chain is built from TRBV12-3 or TRBV12-4 and TRBJ2-3; TRBD2 agrees at 9 bases. The CDR3 has 14 amino acids. Unmatched junction bases numbered 7, after V lost 7 bases and J lost 5 bases.

This clonotype was observed at least ten times. The chain recombines TRBV6-1 with TRBJ1-4, with D uncertain. CDR1 MNHNS and CDR2 SASEGT come from the germline V gene. This CDR3 spans 12 amino acids. Trimming stripped 6 bases from V and 13 bases from J, with 15 bases between. The DNA of the CDR3 is TGTGCCAGCAGGACGGACCTAGGAGGACTGTTTTTT. Translated: CASRTDLGGLFF.

By share, this clonotype counts as medium-sized. The chain couples TRBV6-1 to TRBJ2-7; D is possibly TRBD1 (6 bases). Germline V gene lookup returns CDR1 MNHNS and CDR2 SASEGT. The V and J ends lost 10 bases and 0 bases respectively, with 19 bases between them. The CDR3 loop spans 15 amino acids. CDR3 coding DNA: TGTGCCACCATATTAGGGCAGGGGAGCTCCTACGAGCAGTACTTC. This gives the protein CATILGQGSSYEQYF.

The V and J genes are TRBV27 and TRBJ2-1, with a tentative D call TRBD2 (5 bases). The V end was cut by 0 bases, the J end by 5 bases, with 11 bases between. This CDR3 is 15 amino acids long. Germline V gene lookup returns CDR1 MNHEY and CDR2 SMNVEV (reference sequence). The CDR3 is CASSLSGSGHNEQFF. As DNA, the CDR3 is TGTGCCAGCAGTTTATCGGGGAGTGGACACAATGAGCAGTTCTTC.

This clonotype was seen more than once but under ten times. This rearrangement joins TRBV7-2 to TRBJ2-3, with D hard to call. The closer fit of TRBJ2-7 to the DNA end suggests the J call may be wrong. The CDR3 spans 11 residues. Germline V CDR1 and CDR2: SGHTA, FQGNSA. In DNA, the CDR3 is TGTGCCAGCCGCTCTGAATACGAGCAGTACTTC. Protein sequence: CASRSEYEQYF.

This clonotype rates as medium-sized (0.01 to 0.1%). It may be a read error: a sequence one base away is much more abundant. This chain connects TRBV6-1 to TRBJ2-1; TRBD2 is a possible D gene (7 bases). V was cut by 6 bases and J by 13 bases, with 19 bases left in between. Looked up from germline, CDR1 is MNHNS and CDR2 is SASEGT. The CDR3 extends over 13 amino acids. In DNA form, the CDR3 reads TGTGCCAGCAGGAGAGGGGGGGGAGAGACCCAGTTCTTC. Its protein is CASRRGGGETQFF.

This clonotype was picked up a small number of times. This chain uses TRBV6-1 with TRBJ2-3; TRBD1 aligns across 10 bases. Germline V lookup: CDR1 MNHNS, CDR2 SASEGT. After removal of 7 bases from V and 2 bases from J, the junction contained 12 bases not matched to a gene. This CDR3 is built from 17 residues. This chain's CDR3 is CASKRQGATFTTDTQYF. The CDR3, as DNA: TGTGCCAGCAAGAGACAGGGGGCTACCTTTACCACAGATACGCAGTATTTT.

This clonotype was counted at least ten times. The chain links TRBV11-2 to TRBJ2-5; TRBD2 aligns across 9 bases. The germline CDR1 and CDR2 sequences are SGHAT and FQNNGV. The CDR3 loop spans 14 amino acids. Trimming at V came to 1 base and at J to 11 bases, leaving 8 bases not matched to a gene. CDR3 DNA sequence: TGTGCCAGCAGCTTAGTATCTAGCGGGATGGAGCAGTACTTC. It specifies CASSLVSSGMEQYF.

At least ten counts were recorded for this clonotype. The genes are TRBV6-1 and TRBJ1-6; weak D call: TRBD1 (5 bases). CDR3 length: 14 amino acids. V shed 6 bases and J shed 6 bases, with 12 bases lying between them. Germline V lookup: CDR1 MNHNS, CDR2 SASEGT. In DNA, the CDR3 is TGTGCCAGCAGATTCCACAGGCTTAATTCACCCCTCCACTTT. It specifies CASRFHRLNSPLHF.

A word on this clonotype: This could be a read error, since a much larger clone is one nucleotide away. The chain carries TRBV7-9 and TRBJ2-6, with 7 bases identical to TRBD2. Germline V gene lookup returns CDR1 SEHNR and CDR2 FQNEAQ (reference sequence). This CDR3 is built from 15 residues. The CDR3 coding sequence is TGTGCCAACAGCCCCGGGACTACCGGGGCCAACGTCCTGACTTTC. It is translated as CANSPGTTGANVLTF. Together with reference TRBV7-9 and TRBJ2-6, the CDR3 gives the full variable domain: DTGVSQNPRHKITKRGQNVTFRCDPISEHNRLYWYRQTLGQGPEFLTYFQNEAQLEKSRLLSDRFSAERPKGSFSTLEIQRTEQGDSAMYLCANSPGTTGANVLTFGAGSRLTVL.

A note on this clonotype: The junction departs from the called germline gene at one end, perhaps through a read error. CDR3 sequence: CAGSGVGDTETQYF. CDR3 nucleotides: TGTGCGGGCAGTGGGGTGGGGGACACAGAGACGCAGTATTTC. V usage is TRBV6-1 and J usage is TRBJ2-5, with TRBD1 as a possible D gene (6 bases). CDR3 length equals 14 residues. The germline V gene has CDR1 MNHNS and CDR2 SASEGT.